This T cell receptor (beta chain) comes out of a study of blood T cells in healthy people across ages (dated by TCRdb to 2014 to 2015). About the study as a whole: Template switching captured roughly one uniquely barcoded TCR beta cDNA molecule per two T cells in model experiments. To track age-related changes in TCR beta repertoire diversity, the study relied on deep sequencing normalized with unique cDNA molecular identifiers. Two additional independent replicas of 1 million unique cDNA reads from the same blood draw were analyzed for two donors (one aged 18 to 30 and one aged 80 or older). The donors were divided into four age groups: young (average around 17 years), middle-aged (around 41), aged (roughly 60) and long-lived (around 87). To avoid experimental bias, donors of different ages were distributed randomly across sequencing lanes.

The method was 5' RACE. The sample was run on an Illumina HiSeq 2500. A second PCR of roughly 7 to 11 cycles was performed with a sample-barcoded 5' primer and a J-beta primer mix. Each TCR beta cDNA molecule received a unique molecular identifier from a template-switch 5' adaptor carrying 12 random nucleotides. At least 2.5 million CDR3-containing paired-end reads were obtained from each sample. First-strand cDNA synthesis was performed from all RNA using the Mint cDNA synthesis kit, with priming by a TRBC-specific oligonucleotide. Following uracil-DNA glycosylase treatment, a first 18-cycle PCR with universal primers M1SS and BC2_uni_R was performed on all cDNA. The published analysis was carried out like this. For normalization, 1 million high-quality reads, each with a distinct molecular identifier, were randomly selected from each sample. Reads sharing molecular identifiers were discarded rather than binned into consensus sequences. CDR3 identification, clonotype clustering and error correction used MiTCR with a Q25 quality threshold and the strictest error-elimination algorithm. Lower-bound total TCR beta diversity was estimated with a nonparametric unseen species model using Euler transformation. TCRdb reran the public reads through fastp at Q25 and MiXCR, keeping productive beta chains. When rows share a CDR3 protein, they turn into one entry using the most common DNA and genes. Here the V and J calls rest on TCRdb's processing, not on the authors' analysis. For this sample there are roughly 650,000 distinct CDR3 sequences; about 30% appear just once. 15% of the sample rests with the top ten.

Systemically healthy Caucasian individuals from Russia, approximately 39 in total and aged about 6 to 90 years, were included as donors. Each donor gave ten milliliters of peripheral blood, drawn into EDTA-treated Vacutainer tubes. Ficoll-Paque density-gradient centrifugation was used to isolate PBMCs, with at least 6.5 million per sample. Total RNA was extracted from PBMCs with Trizol reagent, with at least 5.5 micrograms obtained per sample. Naive CD45RAhigh/CD27high T cell percentages were measured by flow cytometry on a PBMC aliquot from every donor. Paper-wide results and their limitations: Because profiling used bulk unsorted PBMCs, naive and antigen-experienced compartments could not be compared conclusively. As age increased, observed TCR beta diversity per million T cells dropped in a roughly linear way, and a significant reduction was already evident by age approximately 40. Estimates of total diversity based on one million sequenced T cells were regarded as lower bounds and as underestimates. The CMV infection status of donors was not known, potentially confounding age-related changes in expanded clonotypes. Observed TCR beta diversity correlated strongly with the percentage of naive T cells measured by flow cytometry. Compared with the aged group, the long-lived group had more naive CD4+ T cells, fewer expanded clones and increased TCR diversity, a pattern suggesting age selection.

A few counts support this clonotype. This receptor's antigen is unknown. No quality values exist for individual bases; no much larger clone is one base distant. Relative to germline, V is 7 bases shorter and J is 1 base shorter, with 11 bases between their ends. Its CDR3 holds 13 amino acids, cysteine through phenylalanine. The entry retains the CDR3 DNA only, 39 bases that are in frame from base 1. In the germline V gene, CDR1 corresponds to MNHEY and CDR2 to SVGEGT. This TCR derives from an elderly woman in good health. Donor details come from another sample of the same person, matched by shared clones. Recombination linked TRBV6-2 or TRBV6-3 to TRBJ2-7, and TRBD1 may be the D gene, going by 6 matching bases. The sample was blood. The nucleotide sequence is given as TGTGCCAGCATGCGAACAGGGTCCTACGAGCAGTACTTC. The translation is CASMRTGSYEQYF.